The source of this T cell receptor beta chain is a study of blood T cell repertoires in COVID-19 (dated by TCRdb to the early 2020s). General notes on the study: Samples covering the acute and convalescent phases of COVID-19 were provided by collaborators in the United States, Italy and Spain. The sample metadata nearly always contained a de-identified subject ID, COVID-19 status, age in years and sex. The prospective study material was composed of cDNA or gDNA derived from T cells, B-cell-depleted T cells, or PBMCs. The repertoires were made available in a free public database intended to serve as a resource for research on the immune response to SARS-CoV-2. The samples were drawn from the first 160 participants of the ongoing ImmuneRACE study and from 1,254 subjects provided by 6 global collaborators. Where available, HLA class I and class II types were taken from metadata supplied by the sample provider and were not determined by assay-based typing. The dataset comprised deeply sampled blood TCRbeta repertoires from subjects exposed to, actively infected with, or recovered from COVID-19.

TCRbeta CDR3 regions were amplified from genomic DNA by means of the immunoSEQ Assay, a bias-controlled multiplex PCR. Per the source publication's procedure: The number of nucleated cells in each sample was estimated by amplification of reference gene primers within the assay. Sequence reads were collapsed and filtered to measure the absolute abundance of every unique TCRbeta CDR3 rearrangement. Productive Simpson clonality was computed per sample as the square root of Simpson's diversity index over productive rearrangements. TCRdb stores this immuneACCESS table with in-frame sequences only. Part of the clones is absent; in the studies checked, under half of the shortfall reflects unresolved V genes, and no reason is known for the rest. V, J and clone size reflect that table, while D and trimming were determined from the DNA. The sample table holds about 270,000 clones, of which over 75% were seen once. Together, the top ten hold over 8.5% of the sample.

Each collaborating institution followed its own protocols to collect whole blood in K2EDTA tubes. Collaborator samples were shipped for TCRbeta analysis as frozen whole blood, isolated PBMCs, or DNA extracted from either sample type. In its sample, this clone was seen once. Its antigen is currently not known. It has no much larger one-base neighbor in the sample; base qualities were not kept. The CDR3 covers 15 residues, taking in both the cysteine and the phenylalanine. Only the CDR3 DNA is retained, 45 bases long and in frame from the first base. Trimmed from V: 5 bases; trimmed from J: 7 bases; junction bases lacking a gene match: 6. Looking up the germline V gene yields CDR1 MNHEY and CDR2 SVGAGI. The full study reports these points: The quantity of clinical and demographic metadata differed by source and by participant and was supplied without curation.

Recombination connected TRBV6-5 to TRBJ1-6, and 9 junction bases match TRBD1. The receptor was derived from a human donor in a cohort sampled during active COVID-19. Sample: peripheral blood. This receptor carries the CDR3 CASSPRGTGNSPLHF. In nucleotides, the sequence is TGTGCCAGCAGTCCCCGCGGGACAGGGAATTCACCCCTCCACTTT.